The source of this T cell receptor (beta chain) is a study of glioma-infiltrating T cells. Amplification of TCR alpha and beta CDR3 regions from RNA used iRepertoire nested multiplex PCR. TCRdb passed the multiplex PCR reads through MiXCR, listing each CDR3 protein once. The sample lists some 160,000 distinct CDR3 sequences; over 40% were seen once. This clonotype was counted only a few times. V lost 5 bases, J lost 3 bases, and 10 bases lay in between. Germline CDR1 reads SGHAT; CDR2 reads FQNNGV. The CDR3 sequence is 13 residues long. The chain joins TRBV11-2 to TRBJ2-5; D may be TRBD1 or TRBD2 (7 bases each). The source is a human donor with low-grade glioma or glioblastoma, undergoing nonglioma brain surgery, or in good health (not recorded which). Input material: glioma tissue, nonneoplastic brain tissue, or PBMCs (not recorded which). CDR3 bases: TGTGCCAGCAGCCCAGGGGGGGAAGAGACCCAGTACTTC. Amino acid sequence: CASSPGGEETQYF.